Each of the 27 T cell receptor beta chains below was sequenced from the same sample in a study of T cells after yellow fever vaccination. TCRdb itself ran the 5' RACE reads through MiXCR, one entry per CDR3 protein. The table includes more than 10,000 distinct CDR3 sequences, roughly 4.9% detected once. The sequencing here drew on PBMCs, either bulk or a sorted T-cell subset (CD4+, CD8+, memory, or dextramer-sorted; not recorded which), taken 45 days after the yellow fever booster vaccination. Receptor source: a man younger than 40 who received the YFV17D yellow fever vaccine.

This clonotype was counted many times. The CDR3 coding sequence is TGTGCCAGCAGCCCAGCCCACAGGACTTCAGGCTACGAGCAGTACTTC. Protein product: CASSPAHRTSGYEQYF. The chain couples TRBV28 to TRBJ2-7, with D perhaps matching TRBD1 or TRBD2 (5 bases each). This CDR3 is built from 16 residues. The V and J ends lost 6 bases and 3 bases respectively, with 21 bases between them. Germline V gene data show CDR1 as MDHEN and CDR2 as SYDVKM.

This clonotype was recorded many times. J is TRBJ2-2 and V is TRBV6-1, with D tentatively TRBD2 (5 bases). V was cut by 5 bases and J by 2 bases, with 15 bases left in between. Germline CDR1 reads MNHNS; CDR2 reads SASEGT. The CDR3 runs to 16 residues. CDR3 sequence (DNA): TGTGCCAGCAGTCCCCTCCGCGGGCTAAACACCGGGGAGCTGTTTTTT. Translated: CASSPLRGLNTGELFF.

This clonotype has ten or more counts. CDR3 nucleotide sequence: TGTGCCAGCAGCCAACGACAAGGGGGCAATCAGCCCCAGCATTTT. Residues: CASSQRQGGNQPQHF. The gene calls are TRBV4-2 and TRBJ1-5; the D gene is possibly TRBD1 (5 bases). V was trimmed by 2 bases and J by 2 bases, leaving 10 bases between them. The CDR3 sequence is 15 residues long. Germline V gene lookup returns CDR1 LGHNA and CDR2 YNFKEQ.

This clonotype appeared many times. The CDR3 region has the DNA TGTGCCAGCAGTTTTATAGACCGAAAACTGTTTTTT. This gives the protein CASSFIDRKLFF. The chain employs TRBV28 and TRBJ1-4, with no clear D. The germline gives CDR1 MDHEN, CDR2 SYDVKM. The CDR3 consists of 12 residues. Trimming stripped 3 bases from V and 10 bases from J, with 9 bases between. Looking up the rest from reference TRBV28 and TRBJ1-4 gives the full variable domain: DVKVTQSSRYLVKRTGEKVFLECVQDMDHENMFWYRQDPGLGLRLIYFSYDVKMKEKGDIPEGYSVSREKKERFSLILESASTNQTSMYLCASSFIDRKLFFGSGTQLSVL.

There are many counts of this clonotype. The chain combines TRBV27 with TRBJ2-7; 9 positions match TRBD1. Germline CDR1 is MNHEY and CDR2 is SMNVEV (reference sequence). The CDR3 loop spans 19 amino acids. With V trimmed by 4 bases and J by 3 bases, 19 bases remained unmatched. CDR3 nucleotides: TGTGCCAGCAGTTCCTACGCCGGGACAGGGAAGGCCCTTCGCTACGAGCAGTACTTC. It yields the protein CASSSYAGTGKALRYEQYF.

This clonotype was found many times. CDR3 nucleotide sequence: TGTGCCAGCAGCTTAGCCTCGGATGAGCAGTTCTTC. It encodes CASSLASDEQFF. The chain recombines TRBV7-6 with TRBJ2-1; no reliable D call. Germline V gene lookup returns CDR1 SGHVS and CDR2 FNYEAQ. CDR3 length: 12 residues. V gave up 0 bases and J gave up 8 bases, with 5 bases separating them.

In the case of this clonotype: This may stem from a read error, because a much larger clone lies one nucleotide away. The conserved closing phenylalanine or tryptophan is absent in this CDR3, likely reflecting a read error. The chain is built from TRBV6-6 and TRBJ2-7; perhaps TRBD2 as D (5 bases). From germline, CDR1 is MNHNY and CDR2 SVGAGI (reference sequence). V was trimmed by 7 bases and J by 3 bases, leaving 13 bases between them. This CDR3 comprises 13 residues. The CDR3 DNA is TGTGCCAGCATTAACGCGGGCGGCTACGAGCAGTACTTA. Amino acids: CASINAGGYEQYL.

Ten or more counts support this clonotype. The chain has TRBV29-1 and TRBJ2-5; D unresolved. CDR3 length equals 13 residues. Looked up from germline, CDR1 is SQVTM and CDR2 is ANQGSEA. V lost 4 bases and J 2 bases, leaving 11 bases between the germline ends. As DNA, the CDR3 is TGCAGCGTTGCGGGCAGAGGACAAGAGACCCAGTACTTC. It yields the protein CSVAGRGQETQYF.

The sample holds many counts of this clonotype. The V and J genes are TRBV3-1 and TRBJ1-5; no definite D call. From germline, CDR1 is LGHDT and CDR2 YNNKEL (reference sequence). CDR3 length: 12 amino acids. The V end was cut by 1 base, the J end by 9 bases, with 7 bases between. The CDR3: CASSQGLMPQHF. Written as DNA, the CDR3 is TGTGCCAGCAGCCAAGGTCTTATGCCCCAGCATTTT.

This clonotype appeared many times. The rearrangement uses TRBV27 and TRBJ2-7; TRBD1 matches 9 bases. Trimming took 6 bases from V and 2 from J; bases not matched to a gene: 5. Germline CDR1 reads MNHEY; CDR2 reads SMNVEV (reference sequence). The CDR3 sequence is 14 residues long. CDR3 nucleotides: TGTGCCAGCAGCTCGGGACAGGGACCCTACGAGCAGTACTTC. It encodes CASSSGQGPYEQYF.

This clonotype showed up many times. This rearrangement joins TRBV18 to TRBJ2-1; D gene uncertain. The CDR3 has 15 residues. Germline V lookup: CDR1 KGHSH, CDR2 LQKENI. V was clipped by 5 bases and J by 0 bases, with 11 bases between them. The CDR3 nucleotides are TGTGCCAGCTCATTCCAGGTCAGCTCCTACAATGAGCAGTTCTTC. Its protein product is CASSFQVSSYNEQFF.

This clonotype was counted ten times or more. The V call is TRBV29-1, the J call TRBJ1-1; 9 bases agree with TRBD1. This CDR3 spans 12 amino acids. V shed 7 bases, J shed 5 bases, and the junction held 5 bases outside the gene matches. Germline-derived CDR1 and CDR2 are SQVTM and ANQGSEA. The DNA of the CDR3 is TGCAGCGCCGGGACAGGGAGGACTGAAGCTTTCTTT. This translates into CSAGTGRTEAFF.

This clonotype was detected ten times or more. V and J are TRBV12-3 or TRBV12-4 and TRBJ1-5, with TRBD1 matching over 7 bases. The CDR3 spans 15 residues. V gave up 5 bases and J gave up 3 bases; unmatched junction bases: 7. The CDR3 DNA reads TGTGCCAGCAGTATAAGGGGACAGAACAATCAGCCCCAGCATTTT. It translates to CASSIRGQNNQPQHF.

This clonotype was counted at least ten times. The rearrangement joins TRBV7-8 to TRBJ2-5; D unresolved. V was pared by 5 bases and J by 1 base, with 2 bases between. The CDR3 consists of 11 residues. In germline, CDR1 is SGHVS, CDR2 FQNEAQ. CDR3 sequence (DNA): TGTGCCAGCAGCCCCCAAGAGACCCAGTACTTC. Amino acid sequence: CASSPQETQYF.

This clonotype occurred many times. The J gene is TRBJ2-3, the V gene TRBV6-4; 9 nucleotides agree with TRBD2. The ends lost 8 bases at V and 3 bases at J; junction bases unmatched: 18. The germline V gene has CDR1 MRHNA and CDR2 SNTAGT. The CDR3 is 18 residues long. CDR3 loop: CASPKTPTLAGVTDTQYF. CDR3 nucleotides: TGTGCCAGCCCTAAAACCCCGACCTTAGCGGGAGTAACAGATACGCAGTATTTT.

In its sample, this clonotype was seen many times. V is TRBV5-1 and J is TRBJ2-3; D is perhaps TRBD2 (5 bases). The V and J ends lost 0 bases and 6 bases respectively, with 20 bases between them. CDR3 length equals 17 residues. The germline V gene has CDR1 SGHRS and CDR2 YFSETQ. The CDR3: CASSLGWRPPGEDTQYF. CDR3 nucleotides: TGCGCCAGCAGCTTGGGGTGGCGGCCCCCCGGGGAGGATACGCAGTATTTT.

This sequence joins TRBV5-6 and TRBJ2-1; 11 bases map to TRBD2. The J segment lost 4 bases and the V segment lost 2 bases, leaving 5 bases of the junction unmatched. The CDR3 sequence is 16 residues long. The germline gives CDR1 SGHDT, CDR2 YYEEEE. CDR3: CASSLRTSGLYNEQFF. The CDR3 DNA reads TGTGCCAGCAGCTTACGGACTAGCGGGTTATACAATGAGCAGTTCTTC.

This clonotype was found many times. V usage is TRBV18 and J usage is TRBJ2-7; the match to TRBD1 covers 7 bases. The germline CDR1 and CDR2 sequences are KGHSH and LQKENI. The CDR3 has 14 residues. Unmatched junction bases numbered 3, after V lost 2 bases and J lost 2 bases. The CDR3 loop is CASSPADRAYEQYF. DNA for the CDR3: TGTGCCAGCTCACCAGCAGACAGGGCCTACGAGCAGTACTTC. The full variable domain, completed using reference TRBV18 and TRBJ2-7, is NAGVMQNPRHLVRRRGQEARLRCSPMKGHSHVYWYRQLPEEGLKFMVYLQKENIIDESGMPKERFSAEFPKEGPSILRIQQVVRGDSAAYFCASSPADRAYEQYFGPGTRLTVT.

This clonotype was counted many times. The CDR3 nucleotides are TGTGCCAGCAGTGGACTCGACTGGGACAGGGGGGTCTACGAGCAGTACTTC. As protein: CASSGLDWDRGVYEQYF. The V and J genes are TRBV25-1 and TRBJ2-7, with 11 bases identical to TRBD1. This CDR3 comprises 17 residues. The junction had 11 bases not matched to a gene; V was cut back by 4 bases and J by 3 bases. Per germline, CDR1 MGHDK and CDR2 SYGVNS.

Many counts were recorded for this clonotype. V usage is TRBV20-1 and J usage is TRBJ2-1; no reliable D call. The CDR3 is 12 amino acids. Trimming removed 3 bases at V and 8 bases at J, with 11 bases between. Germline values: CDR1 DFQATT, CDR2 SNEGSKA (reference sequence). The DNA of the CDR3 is TGCAGTGCTAGTTTGGCCCGGGATGAGCAGTTCTTC. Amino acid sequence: CSASLARDEQFF.

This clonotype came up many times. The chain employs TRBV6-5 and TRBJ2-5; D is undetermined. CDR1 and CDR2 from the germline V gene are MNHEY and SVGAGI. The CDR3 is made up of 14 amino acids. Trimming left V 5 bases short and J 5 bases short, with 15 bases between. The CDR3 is CASSLRVIGETQYF. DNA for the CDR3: TGTGCCAGCAGTCTACGGGTGATAGGGGAGACCCAGTACTTC.

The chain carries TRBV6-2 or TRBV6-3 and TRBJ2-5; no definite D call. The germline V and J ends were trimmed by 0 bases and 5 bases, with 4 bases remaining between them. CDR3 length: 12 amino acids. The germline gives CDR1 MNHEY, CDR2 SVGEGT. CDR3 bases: TGTGCCAGCAGTTACTCGCAGGAGACCCAGTACTTC. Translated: CASSYSQETQYF.

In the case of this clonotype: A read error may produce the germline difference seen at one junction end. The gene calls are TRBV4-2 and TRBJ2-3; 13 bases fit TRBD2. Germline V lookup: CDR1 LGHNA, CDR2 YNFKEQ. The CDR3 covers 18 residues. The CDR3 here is CAISPSLWTSGSGDTQYF. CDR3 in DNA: TGTGCCATCAGCCCCAGTCTCTGGACTAGCGGGAGCGGCGATACGCAGTATTTT.

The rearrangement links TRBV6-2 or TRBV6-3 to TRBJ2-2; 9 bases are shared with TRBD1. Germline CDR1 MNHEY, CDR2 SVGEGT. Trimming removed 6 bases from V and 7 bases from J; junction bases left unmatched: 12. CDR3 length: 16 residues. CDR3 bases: TGTGCCAGCAGCCGAATCGGGGACAGGGACGGCGGGGAGCTGTTTTTT. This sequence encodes CASSRIGDRDGGELFF.

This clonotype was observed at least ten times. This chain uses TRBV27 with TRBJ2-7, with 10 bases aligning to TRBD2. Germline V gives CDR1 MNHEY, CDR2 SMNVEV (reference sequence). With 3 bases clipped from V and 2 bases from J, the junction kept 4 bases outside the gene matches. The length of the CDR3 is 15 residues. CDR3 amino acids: CASSFSTSGTYEQYF. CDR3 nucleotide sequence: TGTGCCAGCAGTTTTTCAACTAGCGGGACCTACGAGCAGTACTTC.

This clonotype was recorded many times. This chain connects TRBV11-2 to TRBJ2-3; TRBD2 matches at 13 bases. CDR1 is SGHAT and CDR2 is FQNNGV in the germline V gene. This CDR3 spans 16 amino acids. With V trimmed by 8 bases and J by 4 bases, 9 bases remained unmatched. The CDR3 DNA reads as TGTGCCAGCGGGCGGGGGACTAGCGGGATCTCAGATACGCAGTATTTT. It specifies CASGRGTSGISDTQYF.

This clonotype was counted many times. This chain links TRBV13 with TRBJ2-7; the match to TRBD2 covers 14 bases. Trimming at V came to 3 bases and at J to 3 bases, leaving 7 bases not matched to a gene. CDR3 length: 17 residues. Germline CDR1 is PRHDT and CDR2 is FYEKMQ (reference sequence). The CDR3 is CASSFGLGLAGVYEQYF. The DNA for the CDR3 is TGTGCCAGCAGCTTTGGGTTGGGACTAGCGGGAGTCTACGAGCAGTACTTC.